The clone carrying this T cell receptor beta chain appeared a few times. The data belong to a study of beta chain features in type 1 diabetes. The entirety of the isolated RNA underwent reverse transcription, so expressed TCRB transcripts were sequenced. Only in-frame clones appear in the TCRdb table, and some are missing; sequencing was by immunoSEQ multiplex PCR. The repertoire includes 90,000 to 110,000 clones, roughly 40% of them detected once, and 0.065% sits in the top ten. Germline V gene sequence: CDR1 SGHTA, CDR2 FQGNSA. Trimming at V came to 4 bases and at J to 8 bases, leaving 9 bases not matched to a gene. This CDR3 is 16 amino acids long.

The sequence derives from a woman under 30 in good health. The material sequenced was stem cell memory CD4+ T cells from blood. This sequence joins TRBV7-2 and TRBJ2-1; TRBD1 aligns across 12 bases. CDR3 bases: TGTGCCAGCAGCTCTCGAACCGGGACAGGGGGCGATGAGCAGTTCTTC. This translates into CASSSRTGTGGDEQFF.